In this sample, the clone carrying this T cell receptor (beta chain) turned up a few times. The record originates from a study of T-cell reconstitution after alpha-beta-depleted transplantation in children. V was trimmed by 5 bases and J by 2 bases, leaving 12 bases between them. This CDR3 region has 13 residues. The germline gives CDR1 DFQATT, CDR2 SNEGSKA (reference sequence). Researchers prepared the TCRbeta library using unique molecular identifiers, the study reports. TCRdb used MiXCR to reprocess the PCR reads, holding one entry per CDR3 protein. The data contain around 400,000 distinct CDR3 sequences, about a tenth of them seen just once; the ten biggest clones take up over 4.5%.

Material: PBMCs from the stem cell graft donor, obtained from the stem cell graft. The source of this sequence is a human donor who donated a stem cell graft to a child with acute myeloid leukemia. The V and J genes are TRBV20-1 and TRBJ2-5; the D gene is possibly TRBD1 (5 bases). CDR3 bases: TGCAGTGCTCCTGGACACCTACAAGAGACCCAGTACTTC. This gives the protein CSAPGHLQETQYF.